The 24 T cell receptor beta chains reported below all come from one sample, sequenced in a study of blood T cells in healthy people across ages. Primers used in a second PCR of roughly 7 to 12 cycles were a sample-barcoded 5' primer and a J-beta primer mix. Each CDR3 protein gets one entry after TCRdb re-called the 5' RACE reads with MiXCR. The table includes roughly 1,500,000 distinct CDR3 sequences, 42% detected once. The material sequenced was blood. The receptor set was obtained from a woman aged 18-29 years in good health.

This rearrangement joins TRBV20-1 to TRBJ2-5, with 11 bases lining up with TRBD2. The CDR3 length is 19 residues. Germline CDR1 and CDR2: DFQATT and SNEGSKA (reference sequence). The ends lost 6 bases at V and 1 base at J; junction bases unmatched: 19. The CDR3 reads CSATSYGLAGPFLQETQYF. CDR3 DNA sequence: TGCAGTGCCACGAGTTACGGACTAGCGGGCCCGTTTCTCCAAGAGACCCAGTACTTC.

The V call is TRBV5-1, the J call TRBJ2-1; tentative D call: TRBD2 (7 bases). The V end was cut by 6 bases, the J end by 3 bases, with 16 bases between. This CDR3 contains 15 residues. Germline loops: CDR1 SGHRS, CDR2 YFSETQ. In DNA, the CDR3 is TGCGCCAGCACACGGGGGGACACCGACTACAATGAGCAGTTCTTC. Protein product: CASTRGDTDYNEQFF.

This clonotype was seen a handful of times. This chain joins TRBV10-3 and TRBJ2-1, with 11 bases that match TRBD2. Per the germline V gene, CDR1 is ENHRY and CDR2 is SYGVKD. V shed 0 bases and J 0 bases; nucleotides not matched to a gene: 10. The CDR3 is made up of 20 amino acids. CDR3 in amino acids: CAISESGASGGISSYNEQFF. CDR3 nucleotide sequence: TGTGCCATCAGTGAGTCAGGGGCTAGCGGGGGGATAAGCTCCTACAATGAGCAGTTCTTC.

Concerning this clonotype: The CDR3 does not close with the conserved phenylalanine or tryptophan, likely indicating a read error. The rearrangement links TRBV27 to TRBJ2-3; TRBD2 matches at 11 bases. The CDR3 consists of 16 residues. V gave up 6 bases and J gave up 5 bases; unmatched junction bases: 10. The germline V gene encodes CDR1 MNHEY and CDR2 SMNVEV (reference sequence). CDR3 in DNA: TGTGCCAGCAGCCTGATTAGCGGGGGGGTCAGAGATACGCAGTATTTG. Protein: CASSLISGGVRDTQYL.

V and J are TRBV4-2 and TRBJ1-2; D uncertain. Germline V lookup: CDR1 LGHNA, CDR2 YNFKEQ. The CDR3 has 18 residues. Between the trimmed V and J ends, which lost 1 base and 3 bases, there was a span of 21 bases. CDR3 nucleotides: TGTGCCAGCAGCCAAGTTTGGTCCCCCTCGATGGAATACTATGGCTACACCTTC. Amino acid sequence: CASSQVWSPSMEYYGYTF.

The rearrangement joins TRBV3-1 to TRBJ2-1; D could derive from TRBD1 or TRBD2 (5 bases each). Germline values: CDR1 LGHDT, CDR2 YNNKEL (reference sequence). The CDR3 sequence is 14 residues long. Deletions cut 5 bases from V and 13 bases from J, with 21 bases between. The chain's CDR3 is CASSKRDHQETQFF. The CDR3 coding sequence is TGTGCCAGCAGCAAAAGGGACCACCAAGAGACCCAGTTCTTC.

This clonotype appeared a few times. In DNA, the CDR3 is TGTGCCGTCCAAGAAGCGGGAGTGAACTACAATGAGCAGTTCTTC. Protein: CAVQEAGVNYNEQFF. The chain uses TRBV7-2 and TRBJ2-1; 8 bases are a match to TRBD2. Trimming cost V 11 bases and J 3 bases; bases outside gene matches: 12. The CDR3 covers 15 residues. Germline V CDR1 and CDR2: SGHTA, FQGNSA.

The chain recombines TRBV7-2 with TRBJ2-3, with TRBD2 matching over 11 bases. The germline V gene has CDR1 SGHTA and CDR2 FQGNSA. V shed 4 bases, J shed 2 bases, and the junction held 8 bases outside the gene matches. The length of the CDR3 is 17 residues. The CDR3 reads CASSSLKLAGATDTQYF. In nucleotides, the CDR3 is TGTGCCAGCAGCTCCCTAAAACTAGCGGGGGCCACAGATACGCAGTATTTT.

In this sample, this clonotype turned up once. The gene calls are TRBV4-1 and TRBJ2-2; 7 nucleotides line up with TRBD1. Germline V gene lookup returns CDR1 MGHRA and CDR2 YSYEKL. This CDR3 spans 15 amino acids. With V trimmed by 2 bases and J by 5 bases, 5 bases remained unmatched. CDR3 sequence: CASSQYPTGTGELFF. The CDR3 nucleotides read TGCGCCAGCAGCCAATATCCGACAGGGACCGGGGAGCTGTTTTTT.

There are a few counts of this clonotype. This rearrangement joins TRBV27 to TRBJ2-1; D is uncertain. This CDR3 region has 11 residues. CDR1 is MNHEY, CDR2 SMNVEV, per germline (reference sequence). V lost 2 bases, J lost 9 bases, and 5 bases lay in between. The CDR3 is CASSLGFEQFF. DNA of the CDR3: TGTGCCAGCAGTTTAGGTTTTGAGCAGTTCTTC.

With respect to this clonotype: A much larger clone differs by one base, so this may be a read error. The rearrangement uses TRBV7-2 and TRBJ2-1; 7 bases map to TRBD1. J was trimmed by 1 base and V by 5 bases; bases with no gene match: 5. CDR3 length: 15 amino acids. Germline CDR1 is SGHTA and CDR2 is FQGNSA. The CDR3 sequence is CASSRGQRSYNEQFF. The CDR3 bases are TGTGCCAGCAGCCGGGGACAGAGATCCTACAATGAGCAGTTCTTC.

The rearrangement links TRBV20-1 to TRBJ1-5, with D tentatively TRBD1 (5 bases). V dropped 5 bases and J dropped 7 bases, with 12 bases sitting between them. Germline V gene lookup returns CDR1 DFQATT and CDR2 SNEGSKA (reference sequence). CDR3 size: 12 residues. The CDR3 spells CSAVLGGQPQHF. The CDR3 nucleotides are TGCAGTGCTGTCCTCGGGGGGCAGCCCCAGCATTTT.

This rearrangement joins TRBV6-5 to TRBJ2-4; 10 nucleotides align to TRBD2. The J call may be mistaken, given a closer DNA end match to TRBJ2-7. This CDR3 comprises 18 residues. The V gene's germline CDR1 is MNHEY and CDR2 SVGAGI. This chain's CDR3 is CASSYSMGTSGVTYEQYF. The CDR3 nucleotides read TGTGCCAGCAGTTACTCGATGGGTACTAGCGGGGTTACCTACGAGCAGTACTTC.

The rearrangement uses TRBV7-9 and TRBJ2-5; TRBD1 might be the D (5 bases). The DNA end lines up better with TRBJ2-1; the J call may be wrong. The CDR3 runs 15 residues. Germline CDR1 is SEHNR and CDR2 is FQNEAQ (reference sequence). In DNA form, the CDR3 reads TGTGCCAGCAGCCCAGGGTGGTTAGTACGAGAGACCCAGTTCTTC. Its protein is CASSPGWLVRETQFF.

This clonotype appeared once. The chain carries TRBV7-2 and TRBJ1-1, with D tentatively TRBD1 (5 bases). The V gene's germline CDR1 is SGHTA and CDR2 FQGNSA. There are 17 residues in the CDR3. With 0 bases removed from V and 2 bases from J, the gap between germline ends came to 16 bases. The CDR3 nucleotides read TGTGCCAGCAGCTTAGCACAACTTGGACACCAAAACACTGAAGCTTTCTTT. Amino acid sequence: CASSLAQLGHQNTEAFF. Looking up the rest from reference TRBV7-2 and TRBJ1-1 gives the full variable domain: GAGVSQSPSNKVTEKGKDVELRCDPISGHTALYWYRQSLGQGLEFLIYFQGNSAPDKSGLPSDRFSAERTGGSVSTLTIQRTQQEDSAVYLCASSLAQLGHQNTEAFFGQGTRLTVV.

A few counts support this clonotype. This chain links TRBV6-2 or TRBV6-3 with TRBJ2-3, with D perhaps being TRBD1 or TRBD2 (5 bases each). From germline, CDR1 is MNHEY and CDR2 SVGEGT. V gave up 5 bases and J gave up 3 bases, with 15 bases separating them. The length of the CDR3 is 15 residues. The CDR3 sequence is CASSPALGATDTQYF. The CDR3, as DNA: TGTGCCAGCAGTCCAGCGCTCGGGGCGACAGATACGCAGTATTTT.

There are a few counts of this clonotype. V usage is TRBV7-2 and J usage is TRBJ2-3; 11 nucleotides align to TRBD2. With V trimmed by 3 bases and J by 4 bases, 6 bases remained unmatched. The CDR3 consists of 16 residues. Germline V gene lookup returns CDR1 SGHTA and CDR2 FQGNSA. CDR3 nucleotides: TGTGCCAGCAGCTTTACTAGCGGGAGTTTTGCAGATACGCAGTATTTT. This encodes CASSFTSGSFADTQYF.

This clonotype has only a few counts. The chain has TRBV12-3 or TRBV12-4 and TRBJ1-6; D unclear. The CDR3 extends over 15 amino acids. With 7 bases removed from V and 3 bases from J, the gap between germline ends came to 13 bases. CDR3 DNA: TGTGCCAGCACCAATGTGGCAGGCTATAATTCACCCCTCCACTTT. It specifies CASTNVAGYNSPLHF.

J is TRBJ2-3 and V is TRBV5-5, with D perhaps matching TRBD2 (6 bases). This CDR3 has 15 residues. CDR1 and CDR2 (germline): SGHKS, YYEKEE (reference sequence). The ends were cut back, 4 bases at V and 2 bases at J, with 14 bases in the middle. CDR3 nucleotides: TGTGCCAGCAGCCCGAATAGCGGTAACACAGATACGCAGTATTTT. This gives the protein CASSPNSGNTDTQYF.

The chain has TRBV5-1 and TRBJ1-1; D ambiguous. The CDR3 is 13 amino acids. Looked up from germline, CDR1 is SGHRS and CDR2 is YFSETQ. The V end was cut by 2 bases, the J end by 5 bases, with 10 bases between. The CDR3 region has the DNA TGCGCCAGCAGCTTCGAGGGTACGACTGAAGCTTTCTTT. Residues: CASSFEGTTEAFF. The whole variable domain, filled in from reference TRBV5-1 and TRBJ1-1, reads KAGVTQTPRYLIKTRGQQVTLSCSPISGHRSVSWYQQTPGQGLQFLFEYFSETQRNKGNFPGRFSGRQFSNSRSEMNVSTLELGDSALYLCASSFEGTTEAFFGQGTRLTVV.

V gene TRBV11-2 combines with J gene TRBJ2-1, with TRBD2 as a possible D gene (6 bases). Germline lookup yields CDR1 SGHAT and CDR2 FQNNGV. The length of the CDR3 is 16 residues. V was clipped by 4 bases and J by 3 bases, with 16 bases between them. The CDR3 DNA reads TGTGCCAGCAGCTCATTCCGTGTGCGGGACTACAATGAGCAGTTCTTC. Its translation: CASSSFRVRDYNEQFF.

V gene TRBV10-3 combines with J gene TRBJ2-1; D is ambiguous. The CDR3 runs to 13 residues. Germline V CDR1 and CDR2: ENHRY, SYGVKD. V was cut by 0 bases and J by 12 bases, with 12 bases left in between. CDR3 amino acids: CAISESMDVWQFF. The CDR3 DNA sequence: TGTGCCATCAGTGAGTCGATGGACGTATGGCAGTTCTTC.

The V and J genes are TRBV5-1 and TRBJ1-5; D is perhaps TRBD1 (5 bases). V gave up 4 bases and J gave up 5 bases, with 13 bases separating them. Germline CDR1 reads SGHRS; CDR2 reads YFSETQ. The CDR3 length is 14 residues. The CDR3 DNA reads TGCGCCAGCAGCCTCTCAGGGTTGCATCAGCCCCAGCATTTT. This codes for CASSLSGLHQPQHF.

The chain joins TRBV3-1 to TRBJ2-2; D not certain. The CDR3 length is 15 residues. Germline values: CDR1 LGHDT, CDR2 YNNKEL (reference sequence). The V gene lost 5 bases and the J gene lost 4 bases, with 14 bases spanning the gap. The chain's CDR3 is CASSRAVGGTGELFF. The CDR3 DNA is TGTGCCAGCAGCAGGGCGGTCGGCGGCACCGGGGAGCTGTTTTTT.